This TCR beta chain is from a study of cytomegalovirus exposure and HLA in healthy donors. Study outcomes and limitations: Being indistinguishable, some V segments were excluded, TRBV6-2 and TRBV6-3 among them.

As concerns this clone: The antigen remains unidentified.

A multiplex PCR was run with 60 Vbeta primers and 13 Jbeta primers. The assay was immunoSEQ multiplex PCR, and TCRdb's table has in-frame clones only and misses some. The sample holds roughly 100,000 clones, more than 75% seen once. CDR1 MNHEY and CDR2 SMNVEV come from the germline V gene (reference sequence). This CDR3 is 12 amino acids long. Trimming left V 4 bases short and J 9 bases short, with 10 bases between. The TCR was taken from a woman aged 18-30 years in good health and CMV-seropositive. The chain carries TRBV27 and TRBJ1-5; D may be TRBD1 (5 bases). Material: PBMCs. In nucleotides, the CDR3 is TGTGCCAGCAGTTCCGGGGGTTGGCCCCAGCATTTT. The encoded protein is CASSSGGWPQHF.